This passage covers 17 T cell receptor beta chains from one sample sequenced in a study of blood T cell repertoires in COVID-19. Clones were read by immunoSEQ multiplex PCR, and TCRdb kept only the in-frame ones, dropping some. The sample lists just over 250,000 clones, approximately 89% occurring once. The sample was peripheral blood. The receptors here all came from a man between 35 and 55 years old who had recovered from COVID-19.

CDR3 coding DNA: TGTGCCAGCAGTCCCGCCCGGGCGGGGGCGTCCTACAATGAGCAGTTCTTC. The encoded protein is CASSPARAGASYNEQFF. The V call is TRBV13, the J call TRBJ2-1; perhaps TRBD2 as D (7 bases). Germline V gene data show CDR1 as PRHDT and CDR2 as FYEKMQ (reference sequence). V was trimmed by 6 bases and J by 1 base, leaving 19 bases between them. The CDR3 is 17 amino acids.

This rearrangement joins TRBV27 to TRBJ2-5; 7 bases are shared with TRBD1. Germline CDR1 and CDR2: MNHEY and SMNVEV (reference sequence). The CDR3 is made up of 17 amino acids. V lost 3 bases to trimming and J lost 3 bases; unmatched junction nucleotides: 13. CDR3 amino acids: CASSFPGTAAFKETQYF. CDR3 coding DNA: TGTGCCAGCAGTTTCCCCGGGACAGCGGCATTTAAAGAGACCCAGTACTTC.

The chain combines TRBV6-5 with TRBJ2-7, with no clear D. Trimming cost V 6 bases and J 6 bases, with 9 bases left between them. This CDR3 region has 11 residues. Germline CDR1 reads MNHEY; CDR2 reads SVGAGI. The DNA for the CDR3 is TGTGCCAGCAGCCCCCCCCTCGAGCAGTACTTC. Protein: CASSPPLEQYF.

This clone was picked up one time. CDR3 nucleotides: TGTGCCAGCAGCCAAGGACTGGCCTCGATTCGCGAGCAGTACTTC. It specifies CASSQGLASIREQYF. This sequence joins TRBV3-1 (or the pseudogene TRBV3-2) and TRBJ2-7; D remains unclear. The CDR3 contains 15 residues. V was cut by 1 base and J by 6 bases, with 16 bases left in between. CDR1 and CDR2 (germline): LGHDT, YNNKEL (reference sequence).

V usage is TRBV6-6 and J usage is TRBJ1-5; D perhaps matches TRBD1 (5 bases). Germline CDR1 is MNHNY and CDR2 is SVGAGI (reference sequence). With 4 bases removed from V and 6 bases from J, the gap between germline ends came to 13 bases. The CDR3 contains 14 residues. Written as DNA, the CDR3 is TGTGCCAGCAGTTTGATCCAGGGTGCTCAGCCCCAGCATTTT. It is translated as CASSLIQGAQPQHF.

As to this clone: This specimen includes other DNA sequences encoding the same CDR3. This rearrangement joins TRBV7-2 to TRBJ2-3, with 7 bases that match TRBD2. The CDR3 consists of 15 residues. J was trimmed by 1 base and V by 0 bases; bases with no gene match: 1. Germline values: CDR1 SGHTA, CDR2 FQGNSA. Here the CDR3 reads CASSLAAGGTDTQYF. CDR3 DNA sequence: TGTGCCAGCAGCTTAGCTGCGGGGGGCACAGATACGCAGTATTTT.

The chain couples TRBV13 to TRBJ2-2; D unresolved. There are 13 residues in the CDR3. Germline V gene data show CDR1 as PRHDT and CDR2 as FYEKMQ (reference sequence). Deletions cut 1 base from V and 8 bases from J, with 8 bases between. The CDR3 reads CASSLAATGELFF. Written as DNA, the CDR3 is TGTGCCAGCAGCTTAGCCGCTACGGGGGAGCTGTTTTTT.

This chain uses TRBV9 with TRBJ2-2; 10 nucleotides line up with TRBD2. The V and J ends lost 0 bases and 7 bases, in that order; junction bases with no gene match: 12. This CDR3 has 18 residues. Per germline, CDR1 SGDLS and CDR2 YYNGEE. This CDR3 reads CASSVDPAGGPMGGELFF. In nucleotides, the CDR3 is TGTGCCAGCAGCGTAGACCCAGCGGGAGGGCCGATGGGCGGGGAGCTGTTTTTT.

The chain combines TRBV4-3 with TRBJ2-3, with D perhaps matching TRBD2 (5 bases). The CDR3 contains 16 residues. Trimming pared 0 bases from V and 0 bases from J, leaving 10 bases between. From germline, CDR1 is LGHNA and CDR2 YSLEER. Here the CDR3 DNA reads TGCGCCAGCAGCCAAGAGGGAGCGACTAGCACAGATACGCAGTATTTT. Amino acids: CASSQEGATSTDTQYF.

This clone was found once. DNA for the CDR3: TGTGCCAGCAGCGCCAGACTAGCGGGAGAAGGTAGTGAGCAGTTCTTC. Translation gives CASSARLAGEGSEQFF. The genes are TRBV9 and TRBJ2-1; 12 nucleotides agree with TRBD2. Germline CDR1 SGDLS, CDR2 YYNGEE. V shed 3 bases and J 9 bases; nucleotides not matched to a gene: 10. This CDR3 is 16 amino acids long. The full variable domain, with the rest looked up from reference TRBV9 and TRBJ2-1, is DSGVTQTPKHLITATGQRVTLRCSPRSGDLSVYWYQQSLDQGLQFLIQYYNGEERAKGNILERFSAQQFPDLHSELNLSSLELGDSALYFCASSARLAGEGSEQFFGPGTRLTVL.

The chain combines TRBV7-6 with TRBJ1-6; D remains unclear. Germline V gives CDR1 SGHVS, CDR2 FNYEAQ. Trimming left V 1 base short and J 0 bases short, with 16 bases between. There are 19 residues in the CDR3. The CDR3 nucleotides read TGTGCCAGCAGCTTAGGTGTTCTAGGCCTTAGCTCCTATAATTCACCCCTCCACTTT. Protein product: CASSLGVLGLSSYNSPLHF.

The rearrangement joins TRBV19 to TRBJ2-2; tentative D call: TRBD2 (5 bases). The CDR3 covers 15 residues. Trimming took off 3 bases at V and 7 bases at J, with 15 bases between the two ends. The germline V gene has CDR1 LNHDA and CDR2 SQIVND (reference sequence). CDR3 protein: CASSIGGRQFGELFF. The CDR3 DNA reads as TGTGCCAGTAGTATTGGAGGAAGGCAGTTCGGGGAGCTGTTTTTT.

This chain joins TRBV3-1 (or the pseudogene TRBV3-2) and TRBJ2-2; 13 bases agree with TRBD2. J gave up 2 bases and V 1 base, and 4 bases lay outside the gene matches. Germline V gene data show CDR1 as LGHDT and CDR2 as YNNKEL (reference sequence). The CDR3 is 18 residues long. The CDR3 nucleotides read TGTGCCAGCAGCCAAGGACTAGCGGGGGGCTCCAACACCGGGGAGCTGTTTTTT. This codes for CASSQGLAGGSNTGELFF.

The V gene is TRBV7-9, the J gene TRBJ2-1; the match to TRBD2 covers 10 bases. The trim removed 6 bases at V and 8 bases at J, leaving 7 bases unmatched. Germline CDR1 reads SEHNR; CDR2 reads FQNEAQ (reference sequence). This CDR3 has 14 residues. CDR3 nucleotides: TGTGCCAGCAGTTTGGCTAGCGGGAGCCATGAGCAGTTCTTC. It specifies CASSLASGSHEQFF.

The chain employs TRBV2 and TRBJ2-2; the match to TRBD2 covers 8 bases. The CDR3 loop spans 14 amino acids. Trimming took 8 bases from V and 7 from J; bases not matched to a gene: 9. Germline CDR1 reads SNHLY; CDR2 reads FYNNEI. CDR3 in amino acids: CASFREGQNGELFF. CDR3 coding DNA: TGTGCCAGCTTTCGGGAGGGCCAGAACGGGGAGCTGTTTTTT.

The gene calls are TRBV27 and TRBJ2-7; a possible D gene is TRBD1 (5 bases). The germline CDR1 and CDR2 sequences are MNHEY and SMNVEV (reference sequence). This CDR3 is 14 amino acids long. The V end lost 4 bases, the J end lost 2 bases, and 12 bases lay between the germline ends. CDR3 loop: CASSSVAGTYEQYF. Written as DNA, the CDR3 is TGTGCCAGCAGTTCGGTGGCAGGGACCTACGAGCAGTACTTC.

Only one count was recorded for this clone. The rearrangement joins TRBV6-1 to TRBJ1-2; the D gene is possibly TRBD1 (6 bases). V lost 4 bases, J lost 1 base, and 22 bases lay in between. CDR1 MNHNS and CDR2 SASEGT come from the germline V gene. The CDR3 is 18 amino acids. For the CDR3, the DNA is TGTGCCAGCAGTGCACGACAGGCCGACCTCGCTTTTAACTATGGCTACACCTTC. This sequence encodes CASSARQADLAFNYGYTF.